The present TCR beta chain was sequenced within a study of blood T cells in healthy people across ages. Points from the study as a whole: A roughly linear age-dependent decrease characterized TCR beta diversity per million T cells.

Trimming removed 6 bases at V and 2 bases at J, with 16 bases between. CDR1 DFQATT and CDR2 SNEGSKA come from the germline V gene (reference sequence). The CDR3 sequence is 14 residues long. The table lists this clonotype with a few counts. Its antigen remains unknown. Then a second PCR, running roughly 6 to 12 cycles, was carried out with a sample-barcoded 5' primer and a J-beta primer mix. CDR3-containing paired-end reads numbering at least 2.5 million came from each sample. TCRdb re-analysed the 5' RACE reads in MiXCR, keeping a single row per CDR3 protein. Among around 500,000 distinct CDR3 sequences listed, 40% to 50% were seen once.

The J gene is TRBJ2-5, the V gene TRBV20-1, with a tentative D call TRBD2 (5 bases). The sequence was collected from a man of 80 years or more in good health. The sample consisted of blood. CDR3 loop: CSASPGETQETQYF. The CDR3 coding sequence is TGCAGTGCCTCCCCCGGGGAGACTCAAGAGACCCAGTACTTC.